This record concerns one T cell receptor beta chain sequence. Its antigen is as yet unknown. From germline, CDR1 is MNHEY and CDR2 SMNVEV (reference sequence). Trimming cost V 4 bases and J 8 bases; bases outside gene matches: 5. The CDR3 extends over 14 amino acids. This entry comes from a study of cytomegalovirus exposure and HLA in healthy donors. Study as a whole: Approximately 200 million T cells yielded 90 million to 130 million unique TCR beta sequences in earlier analysis. The study placed about four fifths of its approximately 400 genotyped donors in the Caucasian-associated ancestry cluster. Broader study findings: The likely explanation for a cluster of highly shared sequence variants was sequencing artifact.

PCR employed 60 Vbeta and 13 Jbeta primers. The data were produced by immunoSEQ multiplex PCR, yet TCRdb's version contains in-frame clones alone and is incomplete. The sample includes about 100,000 clones, 82% of them seen just once. Input material: PBMCs. The sequence derives from a man aged 25-45 years in good health and CMV-seropositive. This chain uses TRBV27 with TRBJ2-1, with 10 positions matching TRBD1. The CDR3 loop reads CASSSDRGIHEQFF. The DNA for the CDR3 is TGTGCCAGCAGTTCGGACAGGGGGATCCATGAGCAGTTCTTC.